These 29 T cell receptor beta chains originate from one sample sequenced in a study of cytomegalovirus exposure and HLA in healthy donors. Primers: 60 Vbeta forward and 13 Jbeta reverse. The assay was immunoSEQ multiplex PCR, and TCRdb's table has in-frame clones only and misses some. The table lists roughly 140,000 clones, roughly four fifths of them singletons. Sequenced input: PBMCs. All receptors derive from a human donor in good health.

This clone was found a few times. The J gene is TRBJ1-2, the V gene TRBV6-5, with D possibly TRBD1 on 6 matching bases. CDR1 MNHEY and CDR2 SVGAGI come from the germline V gene. The germline V and J ends were trimmed by 2 bases and 3 bases, with 13 bases remaining between them. CDR3 length: 15 residues. The CDR3 DNA follows: TGTGCCAGCAGTTACGACAGGTACACGGACTATGGCTACACCTTC. Amino acids: CASSYDRYTDYGYTF.

V gene TRBV4-1 combines with J gene TRBJ1-6; D is perhaps TRBD1 (5 bases). V was shortened by 4 bases and J by 7 bases, with 14 bases between the two germline ends. The CDR3 contains 15 residues. The germline gives CDR1 MGHRA, CDR2 YSYEKL. CDR3: CASSLNGGRNSPLHF. CDR3 DNA: TGCGCCAGCAGCCTAAACGGGGGTCGGAATTCACCCCTCCACTTT.

This chain joins TRBV9 and TRBJ2-5, with a weak D call TRBD2 (7 bases). Germline V lookup: CDR1 SGDLS, CDR2 YYNGEE. V was cut by 4 bases and J by 4 bases, with 17 bases left in between. The CDR3 is 15 residues long. As DNA, the CDR3 is TGTGCCAGCAGCCTCATGGCGGGGGCCCGAGAGACCCAGTACTTC. Amino acid sequence: CASSLMAGARETQYF. Looking up the rest from reference TRBV9 and TRBJ2-5 gives the full variable domain: DSGVTQTPKHLITATGQRVTLRCSPRSGDLSVYWYQQSLDQGLQFLIQYYNGEERAKGNILERFSAQQFPDLHSELNLSSLELGDSALYFCASSLMAGARETQYFGPGTRLLVL.

CDR3 sequence: CASSPEGVNTEAFF. The CDR3, as DNA: TGTGCCAGCAGCCCTGAAGGGGTGAACACTGAAGCTTTCTTT. The rearrangement uses TRBV9 and TRBJ1-1; tentative D call: TRBD1 (5 bases). The CDR3 runs 14 residues. V lost 4 bases to trimming and J lost 0 bases, with 10 bases between them. Germline V lookup: CDR1 SGDLS, CDR2 YYNGEE.

This clone has more than one count but fewer than ten. V and J are TRBV6-5 and TRBJ2-1; D possibly corresponds to TRBD1 (6 bases). Trimming cost V 5 bases and J 7 bases, with 9 bases left between them. Germline V gene sequence: CDR1 MNHEY, CDR2 SVGAGI. The CDR3 covers 12 residues. The CDR3 reads CASSQTGNEQFF. The CDR3 DNA reads as TGTGCCAGCAGTCAAACAGGGAATGAGCAGTTCTTC.

The CDR3, as DNA: TGTGCCAGCAGATTGGGACAGCTGAACACTGAAGCTTTCTTT. This codes for CASRLGQLNTEAFF. The V gene is TRBV7-9, the J gene TRBJ1-1, with 7 bases lining up with TRBD1. The CDR3 totals 14 residues. The junction had 4 bases not matched to a gene; V was cut back by 6 bases and J by 0 bases. The germline CDR1 and CDR2 sequences are SEHNR and FQNEAQ (reference sequence).

The chain joins TRBV15 to TRBJ2-7; 9 nucleotides match TRBD2. From germline, CDR1 is LNHNV and CDR2 YYDKDF (reference sequence). This CDR3 region has 14 residues. Trimming took 5 bases from V and 4 from J; bases not matched to a gene: 6. The CDR3 bases are TGTGCCACCAGCCGCGGGACTAGCAATTACGAGCAGTACTTC. Translated, it gives CATSRGTSNYEQYF. The full variable domain, its missing parts supplied by reference TRBV15 and TRBJ2-7, is DAMVIQNPRYQVTQFGKPVTLSCSQTLNHNVMYWYQQKSSQAPKLLFHYYDKDFNNEADTPDNFQSRRPNTSFCFLDIRSPGLGDTAMYLCATSRGTSNYEQYFGPGTRLTVT.

The chain has TRBV9 and TRBJ1-2, with D hard to call. Germline V gene lookup returns CDR1 SGDLS and CDR2 YYNGEE. This CDR3 is 13 amino acids long. V lost 3 bases and J 8 bases, leaving 14 bases between the germline ends. The CDR3 coding sequence is TGTGCCAGCAGCGCGGGGATTTCAAGGGGCTACACCTTC. Encoded protein: CASSAGISRGYTF.

The chain recombines TRBV6-5 with TRBJ2-7, with 7 bases that match TRBD2. From germline, CDR1 is MNHEY and CDR2 SVGAGI. The CDR3 runs 15 residues. The junction had 10 bases not matched to a gene; V was cut back by 6 bases and J by 2 bases. The DNA of the CDR3 is TGTGCCAGCAGCCACCCTAGGGGAGGGACCTACGAGCAGTACTTC. This encodes CASSHPRGGTYEQYF.

This clone was observed a few times. V gene TRBV5-8 combines with J gene TRBJ2-7; D gene ambiguous. V was clipped by 2 bases and J by 3 bases, with 9 bases between them. This CDR3 has 13 amino acids. The germline V gene encodes CDR1 SGHTS and CDR2 YDEGEE. The CDR3 bases are TGTGCCAGCAGCTTCCCAGATTACTACGAGCAGTACTTC. This translates into CASSFPDYYEQYF. Full variable domain (outside the CDR3, taken from reference TRBV5-8 and TRBJ2-7): EAGVTQSPTHLIKTRGQQATLRCSPISGHTSVYWYQQALGLGLQFLLWYDEGEERNRGNFPPRFSGRQFPNYSSELNVNALELEDSALYLCASSFPDYYEQYFGPGTRLTVT.

The V gene is TRBV28, the J gene TRBJ1-5, with TRBD1 matching 10 bases. In germline, CDR1 is MDHEN, CDR2 SYDVKM. J gave up 7 bases and V 2 bases, and 8 bases lay outside the gene matches. The CDR3 consists of 16 residues. The CDR3 is CASSLKGQGIRQPQHF. DNA for the CDR3: TGTGCCAGCAGTTTAAAGGGACAGGGGATAAGGCAGCCCCAGCATTTT.

J is TRBJ2-5 and V is TRBV30, with 7 bases lining up with TRBD1. V shed 5 bases, J shed 9 bases, and the junction held 12 bases outside the gene matches. The germline CDR1 and CDR2 sequences are GTSNPN and SVGIG (reference sequence). This CDR3 contains 13 residues. CDR3: CAWERDSEKAQYF. In nucleotides, the CDR3 is TGTGCCTGGGAACGGGACAGCGAAAAGGCCCAGTACTTC.

A few counts support this clone. The chain links TRBV25-1 to TRBJ2-1; the match to TRBD2 covers 9 bases. Per the germline V gene, CDR1 is MGHDK and CDR2 is SYGVNS. The length of the CDR3 is 15 residues. V lost 1 base and J lost 6; bases outside the gene matches: 4. CDR3 coding DNA: TGTGCCAGCAGTGAATGGGGCGGGAGGGCCAATGAGCAGTTCTTC. Its protein is CASSEWGGRANEQFF.

V usage is TRBV27 and J usage is TRBJ2-5, with 8 bases that match TRBD1. Trimming removed 6 bases from V and 3 bases from J; junction bases left unmatched: 9. Germline CDR1 MNHEY, CDR2 SMNVEV (reference sequence). This CDR3 is 15 amino acids long. CDR3 residues: CASSPYRGSEETQYF. For the CDR3, the DNA is TGTGCCAGCAGCCCGTACAGGGGGTCGGAAGAGACCCAGTACTTC.

The J gene is TRBJ1-5, the V gene TRBV27; the D is unclear. The CDR3 has 11 amino acids. Between the trimmed V and J ends, which lost 6 bases and 3 bases, there was a span of 3 bases. In germline, CDR1 is MNHEY, CDR2 SMNVEV (reference sequence). In DNA, the CDR3 is TGTGCCAGCAGCTTCAATCAGCCCCAGCATTTT. Translated, it gives CASSFNQPQHF.

The chain joins TRBV6-5 to TRBJ2-7; the D gene is possibly TRBD1 (6 bases). CDR3 length equals 16 residues. Per germline, CDR1 MNHEY and CDR2 SVGAGI. The V end was cut by 0 bases, the J end by 2 bases, with 14 bases between. The CDR3 bases are TGTGCCAGCAGTTACTCGGGCGGACAGATCCCCTACGAGCAGTACTTC. It translates to CASSYSGGQIPYEQYF.

The chain couples TRBV28 to TRBJ1-1; TRBD1 agrees at 10 bases. Germline CDR1 MDHEN, CDR2 SYDVKM. The length of the CDR3 is 15 residues. J lost 1 base, V lost 6 bases, and 5 bases had no gene match. The CDR3 nucleotides read TGTGCCAGCAGGAGGTGGACAGGGGGGAACACTGAAGCTTTCTTT. Encoded protein: CASRRWTGGNTEAFF.

The chain links TRBV7-9 to TRBJ2-3; D ambiguous. Trimming stripped 4 bases from V and 7 bases from J, with 6 bases between. Germline V gene data show CDR1 as SEHNR and CDR2 as FQNEAQ (reference sequence). The CDR3 contains 11 residues. The CDR3 DNA reads as TGTGCCAGCAGCTCTGACTATACGCAGTATTTT. Encoded protein: CASSSDYTQYF.

The chain carries TRBV15 and TRBJ2-2; D might be TRBD1 (6 bases). CDR1 and CDR2 (germline): LNHNV, YYDKDF (reference sequence). V shed 0 bases and J shed 0 bases, with 14 bases lying between them. The CDR3 spans 18 residues. CDR3 nucleotide sequence: TGTGCCACCAGCAGAGATATTGGACAGATCCCGAACACCGGGGAGCTGTTTTTT. Translating it yields CATSRDIGQIPNTGELFF.

The chain is built from TRBV6-1 and TRBJ2-1; tentative D call: TRBD2 (5 bases). CDR3 length: 15 amino acids. The germline V gene encodes CDR1 MNHNS and CDR2 SASEGT. V was shortened by 1 base and J by 5 bases, with 12 bases between the two germline ends. The CDR3 nucleotides read TGTGCCAGCAGTGAAGGCAGCTCGGGAAACAATGAGCAGTTCTTC. It encodes CASSEGSSGNNEQFF.

This clone showed up just a few times. The rearrangement joins TRBV28 to TRBJ1-5; D is perhaps TRBD1 (5 bases). The CDR3 is 16 residues long. V was shortened by 1 base and J by 5 bases, with 15 bases between the two germline ends. The germline V gene encodes CDR1 MDHEN and CDR2 SYDVKM. CDR3 amino acids: CASSLFGGRLDQPQHF. For the CDR3, the DNA is TGTGCCAGCAGTTTATTCGGGGGAAGGTTAGATCAGCCCCAGCATTTT.

The V gene is TRBV4-1, the J gene TRBJ2-3; TRBD2 might be the D (6 bases). V was clipped by 1 base and J by 4 bases, with 6 bases between them. The germline gives CDR1 MGHRA, CDR2 YSYEKL. CDR3 size: 13 residues. CDR3 residues: CASSQGRADTQYF. DNA of the CDR3: TGCGCCAGCAGCCAAGGGAGGGCAGATACGCAGTATTTT.

To note about this clone: Additional DNA sequences in this sample encode the identical CDR3. The chain is built from TRBV6-5 and TRBJ1-2; a possible D gene is TRBD1 (5 bases). V gave up 0 bases and J gave up 4 bases, with 6 bases separating them. Germline values: CDR1 MNHEY, CDR2 SVGAGI. The CDR3 runs to 13 residues. The CDR3 coding sequence is TGTGCCAGCAGTTACTCAAGGGGCTATGGCTACACCTTC. The encoded protein is CASSYSRGYGYTF.

The gene calls are TRBV10-1 and TRBJ1-1; 9 bases map to TRBD1. This CDR3 spans 15 amino acids. V lost 9 bases, J lost 3 bases, and 11 bases stayed unmatched. Germline CDR1 WNHNN, CDR2 SYGVQD (reference sequence). The CDR3 protein is CASTTPGQGHTEAFF. CDR3 sequence (DNA): TGCGCCAGTACAACGCCGGGACAGGGTCACACTGAAGCTTTCTTT.

V is TRBV2 and J is TRBJ2-3, with 10 positions matching TRBD2. Per the germline V gene, CDR1 is SNHLY and CDR2 is FYNNEI. There are 14 residues in the CDR3. After removal of 11 bases from V and 1 base from J, the junction contained 6 bases not matched to a gene. In nucleotides, the CDR3 is TGTGCCGATACCCTAGCGGGGGGCACAGATACGCAGTATTTT. Amino acids: CADTLAGGTDTQYF.

V and J are TRBV25-1 and TRBJ2-2; the D gene is possibly TRBD1 (6 bases). This CDR3 comprises 16 residues. CDR1 is MGHDK, CDR2 SYGVNS, per germline. Between the trimmed V and J ends, which lost 1 base and 1 base, there was a span of 10 bases. CDR3 sequence (DNA): TGTGCCAGCAGTGAATGGCAGGGGAAGAACACCGGGGAGCTGTTTTTT. Residues: CASSEWQGKNTGELFF.

The chain combines TRBV6-5 with TRBJ1-2; D is perhaps TRBD1 (5 bases). The CDR3 is made up of 15 amino acids. Germline lookup yields CDR1 MNHEY and CDR2 SVGAGI. Trimming took off 6 bases at V and 2 bases at J, with 16 bases between the two ends. CDR3 bases: TGTGCCAGCAGAATGGCAGGGCCTCTAAACTATGGCTACACCTTC. Translated: CASRMAGPLNYGYTF.

This clone appeared a few times. This chain uses TRBV7-8 with TRBJ1-2; D unclear. Germline CDR1 reads SGHVS; CDR2 reads FQNEAQ. V lost 7 bases, J lost 4 bases, and 10 bases lay in between. The CDR3 consists of 12 residues. CDR3 coding DNA: TGTGCCAGCACCTTGACGGGCTATGGCTACACCTTC. This codes for CASTLTGYGYTF.

The chain couples TRBV7-6 to TRBJ1-1, with D hard to call. V was shortened by 1 base and J by 1 base, with 7 bases between the two germline ends. Germline-derived CDR1 and CDR2 are SGHVS and FNYEAQ. This CDR3 contains 14 residues. This CDR3 reads CASSLDRGNTEAFF. Here the CDR3 DNA reads TGTGCCAGCAGCTTAGATCGGGGGAACACTGAAGCTTTCTTT.